These 4 T cell receptor beta chains were sequenced from one sample in a study of T cell repertoires in cytomegalovirus infection. No antigen has been identified for these receptors. TCRdb re-called the reads through MiXCR, storing one row per CDR3 protein. The sample contains 300,000 to 400,000 distinct CDR3 sequences, about 29% of which appear only once. This material consisted of cultured PBMCs, taken from culture after CMV antigen stimulation. These receptors came from a human donor in good health (CMV status not recorded). Some clones in this sample may be carry-over from other donors' samples.

Within the sample, this clonotype is medium-sized. The genes are TRBV7-2 and TRBJ1-5; D not resolved. The CDR3 covers 15 residues. V gave up 1 base and J gave up 6 bases, with 13 bases separating them. Germline V gives CDR1 SGHTA, CDR2 FQGNSA. CDR3 residues: CASSLGGWTSQPQHF. CDR3 DNA: TGTGCCAGCAGCTTAGGGGGTTGGACGAGTCAGCCCCAGCATTTT.

J is TRBJ1-1 and V is TRBV6-2 or TRBV6-3; TRBD1 agrees at 8 bases. Germline assignment: CDR1 MNHEY and CDR2 SVGEGT. J lost 9 bases, V lost 5 bases, and 11 bases had no gene match. This CDR3 is built from 14 residues. DNA of the CDR3: TGTGCCAGCAGTAACCCGGACAGGGCGGGGAAAGCTTTCTTT. Its protein product is CASSNPDRAGKAFF.

This clonotype is medium-sized by share. The DNA of the CDR3 is TGTGCCAGCAGTAACGTGGGCGCGGGGCGCGGCTACACCTTC. Its protein product is CASSNVGAGRGYTF. The rearrangement joins TRBV6-1 to TRBJ1-2; D is perhaps TRBD1 (5 bases). The germline V gene encodes CDR1 MNHNS and CDR2 SASEGT. Deletions cut 5 bases from V and 8 bases from J, with 18 bases between. The CDR3 covers 14 residues.

This clonotype has more than one count but fewer than ten. The CDR3 sequence: CASSLASGDFKDTQYF. The CDR3 DNA reads TGTGCCAGCAGTTTAGCTAGCGGGGACTTTAAAGATACGCAGTATTTT. The genes are TRBV12-3 or TRBV12-4 and TRBJ2-3, with 8 bases matching TRBD2. This CDR3 is 16 amino acids long. Trimming at V came to 0 bases and at J to 5 bases, leaving 7 bases not matched to a gene.